This is a list of T cell receptor beta chains from one sample in a study of graft-versus-host responses after intestinal transplantation. TCRdb's table, derived via immunoSEQ multiplex PCR, lists solely in-frame clones and lacks some. The table shows about 4,000 clones, with approximately 94% occurring only once. Sequencing used PBMCs, obtained 11 days after intestinal transplantation. The receptors here all came from a human patient who received an intestinal transplant, so some T cells may come from the graft donor. The CDR3 runs from the conserved cysteine through the conserved F or W. D genes are given only for firm matches.

J gene,D gene,V gene,CDR3 protein
TRBJ1-3,NA,TRBV10-3,CAISFRAGERNTIYF
TRBJ2-7,NA,TRBV7-9,CASRGGGGPGEQYF
TRBJ1-2,NA,TRBV29-1,CSVEGQADGYTF
TRBJ2-7,TRBD2,TRBV7-6,CASSLKARGLAGGNEQYF
TRBJ2-5,NA,TRBV10-3,CAISESVGGGETQYF
TRBJ2-5,TRBD1,TRBV6-5,CASSYGQGQETQYF
TRBJ1-5,NA,TRBV7-9,CASSSTVGGDQPQHF
TRBJ1-1,NA,TRBV7-9,CASSLGSTEAFF
TRBJ2-1,NA,TRBV5-6,CASSLIVHADNEQFF
TRBJ2-7,NA,TRBV6-5,CASSYSSGPYEQYF
TRBJ1-1,NA,TRBV6-6,CASSYPLLGAEAFF
TRBJ1-6,NA,TRBV30,CACQTGGHNNSPLHF
TRBJ1-2,NA,TRBV7-9,CASSLGDWGEVYTF
TRBJ2-5,NA,TRBV9,CASSVSNQETQYF
TRBJ2-5,TRBD1,TRBV19,CASSFRDRGLVNQETQYF
TRBJ2-1,NA,TRBV30,CAWSVLVEDEQFF
TRBJ2-5,TRBD2,TRBV2,CASSRFYNGGRQETQYF
TRBJ1-2,NA,TRBV7-9,CASSFPARSPDGYTF
TRBJ2-7,TRBD1,TRBV4-3,CASSQRTGREQYF
TRBJ2-1,TRBD2,TRBV9,CASSVAELAGDREQFF